Shown below are 16 T cell receptor beta chains from a single sample sequenced in a study of blood T cells in healthy people across ages. The second PCR ran about 6 to 12 cycles with a sample-barcoded 5' primer and J-beta primers. TCRdb recomputed calls from the 5' RACE reads with MiXCR, one row per CDR3 protein. The sample contains about 1.4 million distinct CDR3 sequences, almost 60% of which appear only once. Material: blood. All receptors come from a man between 18 and 35 years old in good health.

The rearrangement uses TRBV4-1 and TRBJ2-4, with 8 bases fitting TRBD2. V shed 0 bases and J 0 bases; nucleotides not matched to a gene: 4. The CDR3 is 17 amino acids. Germline CDR1 is MGHRA and CDR2 is YSYEKL. CDR3 nucleotide sequence: TGCGCCAGCAGCCAAGAACCGGCGGGAGGAGCCAAAAACATTCAGTACTTC. Translated: CASSQEPAGGAKNIQYF.

This clonotype appeared a few times. The V gene is TRBV27, the J gene TRBJ2-7; TRBD2 aligns across 8 bases. This CDR3 contains 15 residues. Per germline, CDR1 MNHEY and CDR2 SMNVEV (reference sequence). The junction had 5 bases not matched to a gene; V was cut back by 4 bases and J by 0 bases. The DNA for the CDR3 is TGTGCCAGCAGTTCCCCCGGGGGGGTCTCCTACGAGCAGTACTTC. As protein: CASSSPGGVSYEQYF.

This clonotype was detected only a few times. The CDR3 reads CASSVDQRGFGEQFF. Written as DNA, the CDR3 is TGCGCCAGCAGCGTTGACCAGCGGGGATTCGGTGAGCAGTTCTTC. This sequence joins TRBV5-1 and TRBJ2-1; 7 bases are shared with TRBD2. CDR1 and CDR2 from the germline V gene are SGHRS and YFSETQ. The CDR3 runs to 15 residues. The ends lost 4 bases at V and 9 bases at J; junction bases unmatched: 13.

The gene calls are TRBV2 and TRBJ2-7; 7 nucleotides line up with TRBD1. V dropped 7 bases and J dropped 3; count of bases not matched to a gene: 3. This CDR3 contains 12 residues. Germline V gene lookup returns CDR1 SNHLY and CDR2 FYNNEI. The CDR3 sequence is CASTQGVYEQYF. The CDR3 coding sequence is TGTGCCAGCACGCAGGGGGTCTACGAGCAGTACTTC.

This chain joins TRBV20-1 and TRBJ2-3, with D perhaps TRBD1 or TRBD2 (5 bases each). Germline V gene sequence: CDR1 DFQATT, CDR2 SNEGSKA (reference sequence). The CDR3 sequence is 15 residues long. V was trimmed by 7 bases and J by 2 bases, leaving 19 bases between them. The CDR3 sequence is CSVTTGTEDTDTQYF. The CDR3 bases are TGCAGTGTTACCACCGGGACGGAAGACACAGATACGCAGTATTTT.

The table lists this clonotype with a count of one. One junction end does not reproduce the germline sequence, and a read error may be involved. V and J are TRBV15 and TRBJ2-3, with TRBD1 as a possible D gene (6 bases). The CDR3 totals 16 residues. Germline loops: CDR1 LNHNV, CDR2 YYDKDF (reference sequence). The CDR3 DNA reads as TGTGCCACCAGCAGACGGGACATGTCTAGCACAGGTACGCAGTATTTT. This translates into CATSRRDMSSTGTQYF.

In the case of this clonotype: At one end the junction does not follow the germline gene, possibly because of a read error. The genes are TRBV7-2 and TRBJ2-3; perhaps TRBD1 as D (6 bases). Germline lookup yields CDR1 SGHTA and CDR2 FQGNSA. The CDR3 is made up of 16 amino acids. Here the CDR3 DNA reads TGTGCCAGCAGCTTAGTCGGAGACAGGAGCACAGGTACGCAGTATTTT. As protein: CASSLVGDRSTGTQYF.

This clonotype was picked up a small number of times. The chain recombines TRBV7-9 with TRBJ2-4, with a weak D call TRBD1 (5 bases). Looked up from germline, CDR1 is SEHNR and CDR2 is FQNEAQ (reference sequence). The CDR3 is 16 residues long. The V and J ends lost 5 bases and 0 bases respectively, with 14 bases between them. Here the CDR3 DNA reads TGTGCCAGCAGCCGTCTTGACAGCTTAGCCAAAAACATTCAGTACTTC. Residues: CASSRLDSLAKNIQYF.

This clonotype appeared once. One end of the junction is discordant with germline, which a read error may explain. CDR3 protein: CANSLKLARTYEQYF. In nucleotides, the CDR3 is TGTGCCAACAGCTTAAAGCTAGCGAGAACCTACGAGCAGTACTTC. V gene TRBV13 combines with J gene TRBJ2-7; maybe TRBD2 (6 bases). CDR3 length: 15 residues. The germline V gene has CDR1 PRHDT and CDR2 FYEKMQ (reference sequence).

V and J are TRBV6-2 or TRBV6-3 and TRBJ2-1; D is uncertain. Germline loops: CDR1 MNHEY, CDR2 SVGEGT. The CDR3 length is 15 residues. V lost 6 bases and J lost 1, with 13 bases in between. CDR3 coding DNA: TGTGCCAGCAGCTCGGACCCGGGTTCCTACAATGAGCAGTTCTTC. It codes for CASSSDPGSYNEQFF.

The chain recombines TRBV7-2 with TRBJ2-3; either TRBD1 or TRBD2 may fit D (5 bases each). The germline V gene has CDR1 SGHTA and CDR2 FQGNSA. The CDR3 runs to 15 residues. V was clipped by 1 base and J by 2 bases, with 10 bases between them. The CDR3 loop reads CASSLGGPVTDTQYF. DNA for the CDR3: TGTGCCAGCAGCTTAGGGGGACCTGTCACAGATACGCAGTATTTT.

This rearrangement joins TRBV29-1 to TRBJ2-7, with 13 bases fitting TRBD2. Germline V CDR1 and CDR2: SQVTM, ANQGSEA. The length of the CDR3 is 14 residues. The V segment lost 5 bases and the J segment 2 bases; nucleotides outside the gene matches: 3. Here the CDR3 DNA reads TGCAGCGTTACTGGACTAGCGGGAGCCTACGAGCAGTACTTC. Residues: CSVTGLAGAYEQYF.

This clonotype was detected a few times. This sequence joins TRBV6-6 and TRBJ2-3; D gene ambiguous. CDR1 MNHNY and CDR2 SVGAGI come from the germline V gene (reference sequence). V was trimmed by 6 bases and J by 9 bases, leaving 19 bases between them. The CDR3 loop spans 14 amino acids. CDR3 in amino acids: CASSPTSQRRTQYF. Here the CDR3 DNA reads TGTGCCAGCAGCCCAACCTCCCAGCGACGAACGCAGTATTTT.

The chain recombines TRBV4-1 with TRBJ1-6; unclear D gene. Trimming pared 0 bases from V and 0 bases from J, leaving 9 bases between. The CDR3 contains 17 residues. The germline CDR1 and CDR2 sequences are MGHRA and YSYEKL. Here the CDR3 DNA reads TGCGCCAGCAGCCAAGAAAGGCCGAGCTCCTATAATTCACCCCTCCACTTT. Translated: CASSQERPSSYNSPLHF.

The chain is built from TRBV7-6 and TRBJ1-2; 7 nucleotides match TRBD1. This CDR3 contains 15 residues. Germline CDR1 is SGHVS and CDR2 is FNYEAQ. Trimming removed 4 bases from V and 2 bases from J; junction bases left unmatched: 7. CDR3 in amino acids: CASSSHNRGNYGYTF. The CDR3 DNA sequence: TGTGCCAGCAGCTCCCACAACAGGGGAAACTATGGCTACACCTTC.

A few counts support this clonotype. The rearrangement links TRBV2 to TRBJ2-1, with 10 bases identical to TRBD2. This CDR3 comprises 15 residues. V dropped 6 bases and J dropped 7; count of bases not matched to a gene: 9. Germline-derived CDR1 and CDR2 are SNHLY and FYNNEI. The CDR3, as DNA: TGTGCCAGCAGCGAAATAGCGGGAGGATGGAATGAGCAGTTCTTC. This codes for CASSEIAGGWNEQFF.